This passage covers 20 T cell receptor beta chains from one sample sequenced in a study of T cells after yellow fever vaccination. TCRdb reprocessed the 5' RACE reads via MiXCR and lists one record per CDR3 protein. Here the sample spans approximately 350,000 distinct CDR3 sequences, under 14% being singletons. This specimen consisted of PBMCs, obtained on the day of the first yellow fever vaccination. The receptors were gathered from a young man who received the YFV17D yellow fever vaccine.

This clonotype was seen only a few times. The chain employs TRBV3-1 and TRBJ1-2; D remains ambiguous. CDR1 is LGHDT and CDR2 is YNNKEL in the germline V gene (reference sequence). Trimming removed 2 bases at V and 1 base at J, with 11 bases between. CDR3 length equals 15 residues. CDR3 sequence reads: CASSQSAASNYGYTF. CDR3 bases: TGTGCCAGCAGCCAATCCGCCGCCAGTAACTATGGCTACACCTTC.

The sample holds many counts of this clonotype. V gene TRBV5-1 combines with J gene TRBJ2-7, with 11 bases that match TRBD1. CDR1 is SGHRS and CDR2 is YFSETQ in the germline V gene. Trimming took 4 bases from V and 3 from J; bases not matched to a gene: 3. The CDR3 contains 14 residues. CDR3 DNA: TGCGCCAGCAGCCGGGGACAGGGGGGCTACGAGCAGTACGTC. This gives the protein CASSRGQGGYEQYV.

This clonotype was observed a few times. The genes are TRBV7-2 and TRBJ1-6; the D is unclear. Trimming took 2 bases from V and 16 from J, leaving 9 bases between them. This CDR3 comprises 11 residues. Germline V gene lookup returns CDR1 SGHTA and CDR2 FQGNSA. This CDR3 is CASSLRHRLHF. Written as DNA, the CDR3 is TGTGCCAGCAGCTTAAGGCACCGGCTCCACTTT. The whole variable domain, remainder taken from reference TRBV7-2 and TRBJ1-6, is GAGVSQSPSNKVTEKGKDVELRCDPISGHTALYWYRQSLGQGLEFLIYFQGNSAPDKSGLPSDRFSAERTGGSVSTLTIQRTQQEDSAVYLCASSLRHRLHFGNGTRLTVT.

The V gene is TRBV6-5, the J gene TRBJ2-7; 9 bases match TRBD1. The junction had 18 bases not matched to a gene; V was cut back by 3 bases and J by 6 bases. CDR1 is MNHEY, CDR2 SVGAGI, per germline. The CDR3 contains 18 residues. The CDR3 sequence is CASSYFTGTGPPALEQYF. As DNA, the CDR3 is TGTGCCAGCAGTTATTTCACCGGGACAGGGCCTCCCGCCCTCGAGCAGTACTTC.

This chain connects TRBV29-1 to TRBJ1-1; 8 positions match TRBD1. The CDR3 runs to 13 residues. After removal of 6 bases from V and 9 bases from J, the junction contained 12 bases not matched to a gene. Germline CDR1 is SQVTM and CDR2 is ANQGSEA. CDR3 in amino acids: CSVLMTGVSKAFF. The CDR3 coding sequence is TGCAGCGTCCTGATGACAGGGGTTAGTAAAGCTTTCTTT.

This clonotype was found a few times. J is TRBJ1-4 and V is TRBV19, with D tentatively TRBD1 (5 bases). Per the germline V gene, CDR1 is LNHDA and CDR2 is SQIVND (reference sequence). This CDR3 has 14 amino acids. V lost 6 bases to trimming and J lost 14 bases, with 22 bases between them. The CDR3 region has the DNA TGTGCCAGTAGCTTAGAGGGACGGCTCGTAGAGCTGTTTTTT. It is translated as CASSLEGRLVELFF.

This clonotype has a count of ten or more. The chain recombines TRBV6-2 or TRBV6-3 with TRBJ2-2; D uncertain. Germline V CDR1 and CDR2: MNHEY, SVGEGT. The CDR3 runs 11 residues. Trimming took off 7 bases at V and 4 bases at J, with 4 bases between the two ends. The CDR3, as DNA: TGTGCCAGCACCTCCACCGGGGAGCTGTTTTTT. Residues: CASTSTGELFF.

This clonotype has more than one count but fewer than ten. This chain uses TRBV27 with TRBJ1-2, with D hard to call. The CDR3 loop spans 13 amino acids. Germline CDR1 MNHEY, CDR2 SMNVEV (reference sequence). V dropped 6 bases and J dropped 2 bases, with 10 bases sitting between them. CDR3 sequence (DNA): TGTGCCAGCAGCCCCCGGCCCAACTATGGCTACACCTTC. As protein: CASSPRPNYGYTF.

This clonotype showed up many times. The rearrangement joins TRBV5-1 to TRBJ2-2; 11 bases are a match to TRBD2. CDR1 and CDR2 (germline): SGHRS, YFSETQ. The CDR3 sequence is 16 residues long. The V segment lost 4 bases and the J segment 2 bases; nucleotides outside the gene matches: 4. This CDR3 is CASSPLAGANTGELFF. CDR3 in DNA: TGCGCCAGCAGCCCACTAGCGGGGGCTAACACCGGGGAGCTGTTTTTT.

The chain uses TRBV9 and TRBJ2-6; 7 positions match TRBD2. This CDR3 contains 16 residues. From germline, CDR1 is SGDLS and CDR2 YYNGEE. The J segment lost 2 bases and the V segment lost 3 bases, leaving 5 bases of the junction unmatched. CDR3 DNA sequence: TGTGCCAGCAGCGGGACAAGCGGGGCTGGGGCCAACGTCCTGACTTTC. Translating gives CASSGTSGAGANVLTF.

This clonotype came up a few times. The chain is built from TRBV6-5 and TRBJ1-2; TRBD1 aligns across 7 bases. The germline V gene has CDR1 MNHEY and CDR2 SVGAGI. The ends lost 2 bases at V and 7 bases at J; junction bases unmatched: 7. The CDR3 runs 14 residues. CDR3 in DNA: TGTGCCAGCAGTTACACAGGGGCGGGTAGTGGCTACACCTTC. This translates into CASSYTGAGSGYTF.

The chain has TRBV5-1 and TRBJ2-6; TRBD1 is a possible D gene (6 bases). Trimming shortened V by 4 bases and J by 0 bases, and 20 bases separated the two germline ends. The CDR3 length is 19 residues. Germline assignment: CDR1 SGHRS and CDR2 YFSETQ. The CDR3 nucleotides are TGCGCCAGCAGCCCCCTCTTTGTGCAGGGGCGCTCTGGGGCCAACGTCCTGACTTTC. It yields the protein CASSPLFVQGRSGANVLTF.

The chain employs TRBV5-1 and TRBJ1-2, with D tentatively TRBD1 (6 bases). This CDR3 has 18 amino acids. Germline V CDR1 and CDR2: SGHRS, YFSETQ. Trimming removed 5 bases from V and 0 bases from J, with 23 bases in between. The chain's CDR3 is CASRRGAILPRANYGYTF. Written as DNA, the CDR3 is TGCGCCAGCAGGAGGGGGGCCATCCTACCAAGAGCTAACTATGGCTACACCTTC.

This clonotype was counted only a few times. The rearrangement links TRBV6-5 to TRBJ2-1; D is uncertain. Germline CDR1 MNHEY, CDR2 SVGAGI. V was trimmed by 1 base and J by 5 bases, leaving 12 bases between them. The CDR3 has 15 residues. CDR3 coding DNA: TGTGCCAGCAGTTACTTTTCCGCCCTGAACAATGAGCAGTTCTTC. Translating it yields CASSYFSALNNEQFF.

The chain couples TRBV10-1 to TRBJ2-7; TRBD1 is a possible D gene (6 bases). V dropped 6 bases and J dropped 0 bases, with 18 bases sitting between them. Germline V CDR1 and CDR2: WNHNN, SYGVQD (reference sequence). This CDR3 region has 16 residues. The CDR3 sequence is CASRHGQCWTSYEQYF. The CDR3 DNA follows: TGCGCCAGCAGACACGGACAGTGCTGGACCTCCTACGAGCAGTACTTC.

This clonotype was found many times. The chain employs TRBV4-1 and TRBJ1-2, with 7 bases that match TRBD1. V gave up 8 bases and J gave up 5 bases; unmatched junction bases: 5. Germline CDR1 MGHRA, CDR2 YSYEKL. The CDR3 has 12 residues. The CDR3: CASRQGGYGYTF. The DNA for the CDR3 is TGCGCCAGCCGACAGGGCGGGTATGGCTACACCTTC.

This clonotype came up a few times. The chain has TRBV15 and TRBJ1-4, with 7 bases identical to TRBD1. Germline V lookup: CDR1 LNHNV, CDR2 YYDKDF (reference sequence). The V gene end was trimmed by 0 bases and the J gene end by 12 bases; junction bases not matched to a gene: 7. There are 14 residues in the CDR3. This CDR3 reads CATSRETGDDELFF. The CDR3 nucleotides read TGTGCCACCAGCAGAGAAACAGGGGACGATGAACTGTTTTTT.

Ten or more counts support this clonotype. The chain couples TRBV12-3 or TRBV12-4 to TRBJ1-4; D not certain. The CDR3 is 14 amino acids. Trimming left V 3 bases short and J 2 bases short, with 7 bases between. For the CDR3, the DNA is TGTGCCAGCAGTTTTTTGGGGACTAATGAAAAACTGTTTTTT. Its protein is CASSFLGTNEKLFF.

The chain is built from TRBV4-2 and TRBJ2-3, with 9 bases fitting TRBD2. With V trimmed by 1 base and J by 6 bases, 14 bases remained unmatched. CDR3 length equals 18 residues. Germline assignment: CDR1 LGHNA and CDR2 YNFKEQ. CDR3 residues: CASSQVRPAGGQRDTQYF. The CDR3 DNA is TGTGCCAGCAGCCAAGTCAGGCCAGCGGGGGGTCAAAGGGATACGCAGTATTTT.

The rearrangement uses TRBV29-1 and TRBJ2-1; D is ambiguous. The V end was cut by 2 bases, the J end by 4 bases, with 9 bases between. The CDR3 contains 13 residues. Germline V gives CDR1 SQVTM, CDR2 ANQGSEA. CDR3 sequence (DNA): TGCAGCGTTGAACAGGTTTCTTACAATGAGCAGTTCTTC. Translation: CSVEQVSYNEQFF.